The 6 T cell receptor beta chains presented below share a single source sample, sequenced in a study of T cells in Graves' hyperthyroidism and ophthalmopathy (dated by TCRdb to between 2018 and 2021). Library preparation used multiplex PCR. The sample was run on an Illumina HiSeq 2000. TCR beta CDR3 regions were amplified from RNA transcripts. A first-round RT-PCR of the TCR CDR3 used the HTBI primer set with the Qiagen OneStep RT-PCR kit. TCRdb's own reprocessing of the public reads used fastp at Q25 and MiXCR and kept productive beta chains. All rows with the same CDR3 protein become a single entry with the most common DNA and genes. The sample records 450,000 to 500,000 distinct CDR3 sequences, approximately 23% of which are singletons. The ten largest clones capture about 53% of the sample. Sequenced sample: blood. The receptors derive from a woman between 65 and 79 years old with Graves' ophthalmopathy.

The V and J genes are TRBV7-9 and TRBJ1-3; D call uncertain. The CDR3 is 15 amino acids. Germline V gene data show CDR1 as SEHNR and CDR2 as FQNEAQ (reference sequence). Trimming shortened V by 3 bases and J by 9 bases, and 18 bases separated the two germline ends. Here the CDR3 reads CASSFNGVLGGTIYF. The CDR3 coding sequence is TGTGCCAGCAGCTTTAACGGCGTCTTAGGAGGCACCATATATTTT.

J is TRBJ2-3 and V is TRBV5-1; 10 nucleotides match TRBD2. V lost 4 bases to trimming and J lost 0 bases; unmatched junction nucleotides: 8. The CDR3 contains 17 residues. CDR1 and CDR2 from the germline V gene are SGHRS and YFSETQ. The CDR3 loop is CASSPKRTSGSTDTQYF. CDR3 coding DNA: TGCGCCAGCAGCCCAAAAAGGACTAGCGGAAGCACAGATACGCAGTATTTT.

J is TRBJ2-2 and V is TRBV3-1; D assignment may be TRBD1 or TRBD2 (5 bases each). In germline, CDR1 is LGHDT, CDR2 YNNKEL (reference sequence). V gave up 4 bases and J gave up 3 bases, with 15 bases separating them. The CDR3 is made up of 16 amino acids. CDR3 in amino acids: CASSRRPGYDTGELFF. The CDR3 DNA reads as TGTGCCAGCAGCCGGAGGCCAGGGTATGACACCGGGGAGCTGTTTTTT.

This clonotype was counted at least ten times. The chain recombines TRBV20-1 with TRBJ1-1, with a possible D match to TRBD1 (5 bases). The CDR3 extends over 12 amino acids. Germline V gene sequence: CDR1 DFQATT, CDR2 SNEGSKA (reference sequence). The V end was cut by 5 bases, the J end by 8 bases, with 15 bases between. The CDR3 sequence is CSASQVQAEAFF. Here the CDR3 DNA reads TGCAGTGCTTCACAGGTTCAGGCGGAAGCTTTCTTT.

In this sample, this clonotype turned up a few times. This sequence joins TRBV7-8 and TRBJ2-2; D ambiguous. Germline CDR1 reads SGHVS; CDR2 reads FQNEAQ. There are 14 residues in the CDR3. Trimming shortened V by 1 base and J by 5 bases, and 8 bases separated the two germline ends. The CDR3 DNA reads as TGTGCCAGCAGCTTAGAAATAGGGACCGGGGAGCTGTTTTTT. Translation: CASSLEIGTGELFF.

The CDR3 sequence is CASSSGVGYEQYF. The CDR3 nucleotides read TGTGCCAGCAGCTCAGGCGTTGGCTACGAGCAGTACTTC. This chain connects TRBV9 to TRBJ2-7; D gene unclear. Germline V lookup: CDR1 SGDLS, CDR2 YYNGEE. Trimming shortened V by 4 bases and J by 3 bases, and 11 bases separated the two germline ends. This CDR3 spans 13 amino acids.